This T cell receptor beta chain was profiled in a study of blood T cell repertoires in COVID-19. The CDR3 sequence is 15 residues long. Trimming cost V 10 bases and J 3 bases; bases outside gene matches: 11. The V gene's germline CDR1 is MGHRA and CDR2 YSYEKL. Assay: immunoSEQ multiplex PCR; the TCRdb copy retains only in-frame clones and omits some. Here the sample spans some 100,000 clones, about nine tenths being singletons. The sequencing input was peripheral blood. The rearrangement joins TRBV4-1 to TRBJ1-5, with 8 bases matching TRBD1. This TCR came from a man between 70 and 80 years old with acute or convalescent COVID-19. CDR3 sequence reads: CATRTTGEDNQPQHF. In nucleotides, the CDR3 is TGCGCCACTCGGACGACAGGGGAAGACAATCAGCCCCAGCATTTT.